This TCR beta chain was identified in a study of T cells in women clearing cervical HPV infection. In the study overall: HLA type stays a possible confounder, typing being limited. Findings of the study overall: Cases and controls were distinguished at AUC about 0.79 by richness and V genes.

For this clone: Its specificity is not known. A junction end diverges from the germline sequence, so it may reflect a read error. The read is 3 residues too short to cover the CDR3 end, so that end is filled in from the germline J gene. This sample also contains other DNA sequences that code for the same CDR3.

Assay: immunoSEQ multiplex PCR; the TCRdb copy retains only in-frame clones and omits some. Here the sample table reports 40,000 to 45,000 clones. The length of the CDR3 is 15 residues. The germline gives CDR1 MNHNS, CDR2 SASEGT. V and J are TRBV6-1 and TRBJ2-7; TRBD1 agrees at 7 bases. Material for sequencing was blood buffy coat. This sequence was found in a woman between 18 and 70 years old with a cervical HPV16 infection that either progressed to CIN3+ or cleared (not recorded which). The sequenced CDR3 bases are TGTGCCAGTAGTGCCTTGACAGGGAGCTCCTACGAG. Protein: CASSALTGSSYE. The entire CDR3 reads CASSALTGSSYEQYF.